This entry lists 23 T cell receptor beta chains sequenced from one sample in a study of T cell changes during pregnancy in multiple sclerosis (dated by TCRdb to between 2018 and 2021). Library construction relied on the immunoSEQ multiplex PCR assay. The clones in this table, taken by TCRdb from immuneACCESS, are in-frame only. Not every clone is retained; where verified, under half of the shortfall comes from an unresolved V gene, and the cause of the rest is unknown. This sample lists about 40,000 clones; over 80% were detected once. Roughly 4.9% of the sample is in the top ten clones. This specimen consisted of peripheral blood, obtained in the first trimester of pregnancy. These receptors originate from a female donor in good health, enrolled as a control in a pregnancy study.

The gene calls are TRBV7-2 and TRBJ2-7; 10 nucleotides match TRBD2. V lost 6 bases to trimming and J lost 2 bases; unmatched junction nucleotides: 7. The CDR3 has 15 amino acids. Germline assignment: CDR1 SGHTA and CDR2 FQGNSA. The CDR3 protein is CASRELAGAAYEQYF. In DNA form, the CDR3 reads TGTGCCAGCAGAGAGCTAGCGGGGGCCGCCTACGAGCAGTACTTC.

The CDR3 loop is CASSPSPGSYGNQPQHF. The CDR3 region has the DNA TGTGCCAGTAGTCCCTCCCCGGGGAGTTACGGCAATCAGCCCCAGCATTTT. The rearrangement joins TRBV19 to TRBJ1-5; unclear D gene. This CDR3 comprises 17 residues. Germline V gene data show CDR1 as LNHDA and CDR2 as SQIVND (reference sequence). V lost 5 bases and J 2 bases, leaving 19 bases between the germline ends.

The rearrangement uses TRBV4-2 and TRBJ2-4; possibly TRBD1 for D (6 bases). Between the trimmed V and J ends, which lost 0 bases and 0 bases, there was a span of 12 bases. This CDR3 region has 17 residues. Germline V lookup: CDR1 LGHNA, CDR2 YNFKEQ. As DNA, the CDR3 is TGTGCCAGCAGCCAAGAGAAGGACAGAATAGCCAAAAACATTCAGTACTTC. Translating it yields CASSQEKDRIAKNIQYF.

CDR3 bases: TGTGCCAGCAGTGAACAGGGGCTGAGGAGTCGCAATCAGCCCCAGCATTTT. As protein: CASSEQGLRSRNQPQHF. This chain connects TRBV2 to TRBJ1-5; D might be TRBD1 (6 bases). This CDR3 contains 17 residues. V gave up 2 bases and J gave up 2 bases, with 16 bases separating them. Germline assignment: CDR1 SNHLY and CDR2 FYNNEI.

The chain is built from TRBV5-4 and TRBJ2-3; a possible D gene is TRBD2 (5 bases). V was cut by 2 bases and J by 8 bases, with 21 bases left in between. Looked up from germline, CDR1 is SGHNT and CDR2 is YYREEE (reference sequence). This CDR3 has 16 amino acids. The CDR3 region is CASSFPGDLSLGTQYF. The DNA for the CDR3 is TGTGCCAGCAGCTTCCCCGGGGATCTATCTCTCGGTACGCAGTATTTT.

This chain links TRBV13 with TRBJ2-7; TRBD1 agrees at 11 bases. Germline values: CDR1 PRHDT, CDR2 FYEKMQ (reference sequence). The CDR3 covers 15 residues. V lost 5 bases and J lost 1; bases outside the gene matches: 4. The CDR3 nucleotides read TGTGCCAGCAGCCCCGGGACAGGGGGTTCCTACGAGCAGTACTTC. It codes for CASSPGTGGSYEQYF.

The chain is built from TRBV6-4 and TRBJ2-6; TRBD2 matches at 8 bases. The V gene end was trimmed by 0 bases and the J gene end by 0 bases; junction bases not matched to a gene: 4. The CDR3 runs 18 residues. Germline assignment: CDR1 MRHNA and CDR2 SNTAGT. The CDR3 bases are TGTGCCAGCAGTGACTCGTTAGCGGGACCCTCTGGGGCCAACGTCCTGACTTTC. Translating it yields CASSDSLAGPSGANVLTF.

The chain uses TRBV7-3 and TRBJ2-7; no definite D call. This CDR3 spans 13 amino acids. With 4 bases removed from V and 7 bases from J, the gap between germline ends came to 14 bases. The germline V gene has CDR1 SGHTA and CDR2 FQGTGA. The CDR3 nucleotides are TGTGCCAGCAGCTCCGGTCTTCACGGGGAGCAGTACTTC. Amino acids: CASSSGLHGEQYF.

The table lists this clone with a few counts. The V and J genes are TRBV7-9 and TRBJ1-1; D call uncertain. The CDR3 covers 13 residues. V was pared by 1 base and J by 2 bases, with 5 bases between. Germline loops: CDR1 SEHNR, CDR2 FQNEAQ (reference sequence). The CDR3 reads CASSLVQNTEAFF. CDR3 DNA sequence: TGTGCCAGCAGCTTAGTACAAAACACTGAAGCTTTCTTT.

The J gene is TRBJ2-7, the V gene TRBV27; the match to TRBD1 covers 8 bases. Germline V gene lookup returns CDR1 MNHEY and CDR2 SMNVEV (reference sequence). J was trimmed by 9 bases and V by 5 bases; bases with no gene match: 12. This CDR3 is built from 14 residues. The CDR3 sequence: CASSDRGRPRRQYF. In DNA, the CDR3 is TGTGCCAGCAGTGACAGGGGCCGGCCCCGGAGGCAGTACTTC.

The chain uses TRBV10-2 and TRBJ2-3; 9 nucleotides match TRBD2. CDR3 length equals 16 residues. Trimming removed 0 bases from V and 5 bases from J; junction bases left unmatched: 6. Germline-derived CDR1 and CDR2 are WSHSY and SAAADI. CDR3 sequence: CASSESTGTSLDTQYF. CDR3 DNA: TGCGCCAGCAGTGAGTCGACTGGGACTAGCTTAGATACGCAGTATTTT.

This clone was found once. This chain links TRBV5-1 with TRBJ2-1; possible D gene TRBD1, 5 bases. Germline values: CDR1 SGHRS, CDR2 YFSETQ. Trimming removed 1 base from V and 6 bases from J, with 17 bases in between. CDR3 length: 16 residues. In DNA form, the CDR3 reads TGCGCCAGCAGCTTGATAGGTCAGGGAACAGCCAATGAGCAGTTCTTC. Its protein is CASSLIGQGTANEQFF.

This clone has just a few counts. The rearrangement uses TRBV11-2 and TRBJ1-2; 7 bases are shared with TRBD1. This CDR3 is 15 amino acids long. With 2 bases clipped from V and 3 bases from J, the junction kept 6 bases outside the gene matches. Germline V gene data show CDR1 as SGHAT and CDR2 as FQNNGV. The CDR3 sequence: CASSLTGEGDYGYTF. Written as DNA, the CDR3 is TGTGCCAGCAGCTTAACAGGGGAAGGGGACTATGGCTACACCTTC.

This chain connects TRBV7-2 to TRBJ2-5; perhaps TRBD2 as D (6 bases). The CDR3 length is 14 residues. Trimming removed 5 bases from V and 5 bases from J, with 15 bases in between. In germline, CDR1 is SGHTA, CDR2 FQGNSA. The CDR3 nucleotides read TGTGCCAGCAGCGCGGTCGGGGGACCGGAGACCCAGTACTTC. It yields the protein CASSAVGGPETQYF.

The chain recombines TRBV6-5 with TRBJ1-4; 8 positions agree with TRBD1. V trimming: 6 bases; J trimming: 7 bases; junction bases outside the gene matches: 10. Per germline, CDR1 MNHEY and CDR2 SVGAGI. CDR3 size: 15 residues. The CDR3 coding sequence is TGTGCCAGCAGCCCCAGACAGGGGAGGTTTGAAAAACTGTTTTTT. It specifies CASSPRQGRFEKLFF.

CDR3 bases: TGTGCCAGTACCCCACAGGGGGCGGGGACCGGGGAGCTGTTTTTT. Encoded protein: CASTPQGAGTGELFF. The chain combines TRBV19 with TRBJ2-2; 9 nucleotides match TRBD1. The CDR3 covers 15 residues. V was pared by 7 bases and J by 5 bases, with 8 bases of the junction left unmatched. From germline, CDR1 is LNHDA and CDR2 SQIVND (reference sequence).

This clone was recorded once. DNA for the CDR3: TGCGCCAGCAGCCCGATAACCGGGACACCCAACACTGAAGCTTTCTTT. Translated: CASSPITGTPNTEAFF. This sequence joins TRBV5-1 and TRBJ1-1, with D possibly being TRBD1 (6 bases). This CDR3 has 16 residues. Trimming removed 4 bases from V and 2 bases from J, with 18 bases in between. Per germline, CDR1 SGHRS and CDR2 YFSETQ.

The CDR3 loop is CASSRVSGGYTF. DNA of the CDR3: TGTGCCAGCAGCCGGGTCTCCGGGGGCTACACCTTC. This chain connects TRBV6-5 to TRBJ1-2; D is unclear. CDR3 length: 12 residues. Germline assignment: CDR1 MNHEY and CDR2 SVGAGI. The ends were cut back, 6 bases at V and 8 bases at J, with 13 bases in the middle.

The rearrangement uses TRBV9 and TRBJ2-1, with 10 bases aligning to TRBD2. Germline loops: CDR1 SGDLS, CDR2 YYNGEE. The CDR3 spans 15 residues. The V gene end was trimmed by 3 bases and the J gene end by 4 bases; junction bases not matched to a gene: 4. CDR3 amino acids: CASSALAGAYNEQFF. CDR3 coding DNA: TGTGCCAGCAGCGCCCTAGCGGGGGCGTACAATGAGCAGTTCTTC.

The J gene is TRBJ2-5, the V gene TRBV5-1, with D tentatively TRBD2 (6 bases). Trimming cost V 6 bases and J 5 bases, with 23 bases left between them. The CDR3 consists of 16 residues. Germline CDR1 is SGHRS and CDR2 is YFSETQ. Here the CDR3 reads CASTATGGLNHETQYF. The CDR3 DNA is TGCGCCAGCACCGCCACCGGGGGACTTAATCATGAGACCCAGTACTTC.

The chain couples TRBV19 to TRBJ2-3; TRBD2 aligns across 7 bases. The CDR3 is 15 amino acids. The V and J ends lost 4 bases and 4 bases, in that order; junction bases with no gene match: 8. Per the germline V gene, CDR1 is LNHDA and CDR2 is SQIVND (reference sequence). The CDR3 protein is CASSTFGEGADTQYF. The CDR3 coding sequence is TGTGCCAGTAGTACTTTCGGGGAGGGAGCAGATACGCAGTATTTT.

Comments on this clone: Within the sample, other DNA sequences also encode this same CDR3. The chain recombines TRBV27 with TRBJ2-5; D is possibly TRBD2 (5 bases). CDR3 length equals 11 residues. The germline CDR1 and CDR2 sequences are MNHEY and SMNVEV (reference sequence). V was pared by 8 bases and J by 5 bases, with 9 bases between. CDR3 nucleotide sequence: TGTGCCAGCTCCCGGGGTGAGACCCAGTACTTC. Translated: CASSRGETQYF.

The chain is built from TRBV6-5 and TRBJ1-2; D not certain. The CDR3 runs 12 residues. CDR1 is MNHEY, CDR2 SVGAGI, per germline. V was clipped by 6 bases and J by 8 bases, with 13 bases between them. CDR3 sequence: CASRNLSWGYTF. For the CDR3, the DNA is TGTGCCAGCAGAAATCTATCCTGGGGCTACACCTTC.